The 22 T cell receptor beta chains below come from one sample, sequenced in a study of cytomegalovirus exposure and HLA in healthy donors (dated by TCRdb to about 2017). Libraries were constructed by the immunoSEQ multiplex PCR assay. The multiplex PCR relied on a mix of 60 forward primers for TCR Vbeta segments and 13 reverse primers for TCR Jbeta segments. The table was pulled from immuneACCESS by TCRdb, which kept in-frame rearrangements only. Such tables lose some clones; where checked, under half of the loss comes from unresolved V genes, and the rest has no known cause. The sample includes fewer than 200,000 clones, with around 75% observed a single time. The top ten constitute roughly 2% of the sample. The sample consisted of PBMCs. The receptors derive from a human donor in good health.

The rearrangement uses TRBV7-2 and TRBJ1-2; possibly TRBD1 for D (5 bases). Germline CDR1 is SGHTA and CDR2 is FQGNSA. The CDR3 sequence is 15 residues long. V shed 1 base and J shed 5 bases, with 14 bases lying between them. The CDR3 protein is CASSLVQGSLYGYTF. In DNA form, the CDR3 reads TGTGCCAGCAGCTTAGTTCAGGGCTCCCTTTATGGCTACACCTTC.

J is TRBJ2-7 and V is TRBV11-2; D call uncertain. Germline CDR1 reads SGHAT; CDR2 reads FQNNGV. The germline V and J ends were trimmed by 1 base and 2 bases, with 9 bases remaining between them. The CDR3 consists of 14 residues. DNA of the CDR3: TGTGCCAGCAGCTTAGTATCCGGAGCCTACGAGCAGTACTTC. Translation: CASSLVSGAYEQYF. Supplemented by reference TRBV11-2 and TRBJ2-7, the full variable domain reads EAGVAQSPRYKIIEKRQSVAFWCNPISGHATLYWYQQILGQGPKLLIQFQNNGVVDDSQLPKDRFSAERLKGVDSTLKIQPAKLEDSAVYLCASSLVSGAYEQYFGPGTRLTVT.

This sequence joins TRBV5-6 and TRBJ1-1; 7 bases are a match to TRBD1. The CDR3 totals 15 residues. The V segment lost 6 bases and the J segment 0 bases; nucleotides outside the gene matches: 8. Germline V gives CDR1 SGHDT, CDR2 YYEEEE. The CDR3 DNA reads as TGTGCCAGCAACGGACAGGTAGACATGAACACTGAAGCTTTCTTT. Protein product: CASNGQVDMNTEAFF.

This clone has a single count. The gene calls are TRBV9 and TRBJ1-1; TRBD1 might be the D (6 bases). V was pared by 3 bases and J by 4 bases, with 10 bases between. CDR1 and CDR2 (germline): SGDLS, YYNGEE. The CDR3 spans 13 residues. CDR3 coding DNA: TGTGCCAGCAGCGACCGCAGGGGCACTGAAGCTTTCTTT. Amino acid sequence: CASSDRRGTEAFF.

The chain links TRBV5-1 to TRBJ1-3; 8 bases fit TRBD1. Germline trimming cut 0 bases from V and 8 bases from J; bases unmatched to any gene: 7. Germline values: CDR1 SGHRS, CDR2 YFSETQ. This CDR3 is built from 15 residues. The CDR3 here is CASSLAKTGGDTIYF. CDR3 DNA: TGCGCCAGCAGCTTGGCCAAAACAGGGGGAGACACCATATATTTT.

This clone appeared a single time. The chain joins TRBV19 to TRBJ1-5; the D gene is possibly TRBD1 (5 bases). The germline gives CDR1 LNHDA, CDR2 SQIVND (reference sequence). CDR3 length equals 13 residues. V shed 9 bases and J shed 6 bases, with 15 bases lying between them. The chain's CDR3 is CASLRGVGQPQHF. CDR3 nucleotides: TGTGCCAGCCTGCGGGGGGTAGGTCAGCCCCAGCATTTT.

Only one count was recorded for this clone. The V and J genes are TRBV11-3 and TRBJ2-2; no clear D. Germline loops: CDR1 SGHNT, CDR2 YENEEA. The CDR3 is made up of 12 amino acids. Trimming took off 4 bases at V and 5 bases at J, with 5 bases between the two ends. The CDR3 protein is CASSSQTGELFF. Written as DNA, the CDR3 is TGTGCCAGCAGCTCACAAACCGGGGAGCTGTTTTTT.

This rearrangement joins TRBV6-1 to TRBJ1-2; no reliable D call. The CDR3 runs to 14 residues. From germline, CDR1 is MNHNS and CDR2 SASEGT. Trimming stripped 2 bases from V and 2 bases from J, with 9 bases between. The CDR3 reads CASSEFSLNYGYTF. The CDR3 nucleotides are TGTGCCAGCAGTGAATTTAGTCTGAACTATGGCTACACCTTC.

The V and J genes are TRBV5-6 and TRBJ2-5, with TRBD2 as a possible D gene (5 bases). The CDR3 has 12 amino acids. Trimming pared 5 bases from V and 14 bases from J, leaving 19 bases between. Germline V gene lookup returns CDR1 SGHDT and CDR2 YYEEEE. This chain's CDR3 is CASSSGSGEEYF. CDR3 nucleotides: TGTGCCAGCAGTTCGGGATCAGGAGAAGAATACTTC.

The gene calls are TRBV2 and TRBJ1-5, with a possible D match to TRBD1 (6 bases). This CDR3 has 15 residues. CDR1 and CDR2 from the germline V gene are SNHLY and FYNNEI. The germline V and J ends were trimmed by 0 bases and 11 bases, with 17 bases remaining between them. CDR3 coding DNA: TGTGCCAGCAGTGAAGCGGAGGGGGGGACTGGGACCCAGCATTTT. As protein: CASSEAEGGTGTQHF. The whole variable domain, remainder taken from reference TRBV2 and TRBJ1-5, is EPEVTQTPSHQVTQMGQEVILRCVPISNHLYFYWYRQILGQKVEFLVSFYNNEISEKSEIFDDQFSVERPDGSNFTLKIRSTKLEDSAMYFCASSEAEGGTGTQHFGDGTRLSIL.

This clone was seen only a few times. V and J are TRBV28 and TRBJ1-1; D ambiguous. Germline V gene sequence: CDR1 MDHEN, CDR2 SYDVKM. The V gene lost 3 bases and the J gene lost 1 base, with 9 bases spanning the gap. The CDR3 extends over 14 amino acids. In nucleotides, the CDR3 is TGTGCCAGCAGTTTGTCACAGAAGAACACTGAAGCTTTCTTT. Protein product: CASSLSQKNTEAFF.

This rearrangement joins TRBV5-8 to TRBJ1-1; 9 bases are a match to TRBD1. V shed 2 bases, J shed 4 bases, and the junction held 3 bases outside the gene matches. This CDR3 spans 14 amino acids. Germline assignment: CDR1 SGHTS and CDR2 YDEGEE. DNA of the CDR3: TGTGCCAGCAGCTTTGAACAGGGGGCCACTGAAGCTTTCTTT. Its translation is CASSFEQGATEAFF.

The J gene is TRBJ2-3, the V gene TRBV6-5, with D tentatively TRBD2 (6 bases). V was clipped by 0 bases and J by 2 bases, with 9 bases between them. This CDR3 is built from 15 residues. Germline V gene data show CDR1 as MNHEY and CDR2 as SVGAGI. CDR3: CASSYSGSHTDTQYF. CDR3 coding DNA: TGTGCCAGCAGTTACTCCGGGAGCCACACAGATACGCAGTATTTT.

The genes are TRBV7-2 and TRBJ2-7, with 8 bases lining up with TRBD1. With V trimmed by 8 bases and J by 5 bases, 8 bases remained unmatched. Germline V gene lookup returns CDR1 SGHTA and CDR2 FQGNSA. The CDR3 sequence is 13 residues long. The CDR3 region is CASQIRGRDEQYF. In DNA form, the CDR3 reads TGTGCCAGCCAGATCAGGGGGCGCGACGAGCAGTACTTC.

The chain recombines TRBV5-1 with TRBJ1-3; D gene uncertain. Germline lookup yields CDR1 SGHRS and CDR2 YFSETQ. The CDR3 runs to 15 residues. The V end was cut by 0 bases, the J end by 2 bases, with 9 bases between. CDR3 DNA sequence: TGCGCCAGCAGCTTGGGTGCGGGGACTGGAAACACCATATATTTT. Its protein product is CASSLGAGTGNTIYF.

This clone was seen just once. The J gene is TRBJ1-2, the V gene TRBV20-1, with no clear D. This CDR3 has 11 residues. Germline CDR1 DFQATT, CDR2 SNEGSKA (reference sequence). The V gene lost 1 base and the J gene lost 8 bases, with 8 bases spanning the gap. The CDR3 nucleotides read TGCAGTGCTAGAGTACTGTACGGCTACACCTTC. Translating gives CSARVLYGYTF.

This clone was found once. The chain has TRBV5-4 and TRBJ1-4; D may be TRBD1 (6 bases). The CDR3 runs to 14 residues. The germline V gene has CDR1 SGHNT and CDR2 YYREEE (reference sequence). V was cut by 4 bases and J by 5 bases, with 12 bases left in between. As DNA, the CDR3 is TGTGCCAGCAGCCGGGGGGCAGGAAATGAAAAACTGTTTTTT. Its translation is CASSRGAGNEKLFF.

This clone was counted a few times. V is TRBV6-6 and J is TRBJ1-1; no reliable D call. CDR1 is MNHNY, CDR2 SVGAGI, per germline (reference sequence). The CDR3 runs 14 residues. V dropped 4 bases and J dropped 1 base, with 10 bases sitting between them. This CDR3 is CASSWSGSNTEAFF. In DNA form, the CDR3 reads TGTGCCAGCAGTTGGAGCGGGTCGAACACTGAAGCTTTCTTT.

This clone was picked up a small number of times. The V gene is TRBV5-1, the J gene TRBJ1-2; the D is unclear. V lost 2 bases to trimming and J lost 5 bases, with 13 bases between them. CDR3 length: 14 residues. CDR1 and CDR2 (germline): SGHRS, YFSETQ. In DNA, the CDR3 is TGCGCCAGCAGCTTCGGAGGTGAAGAGTATGGCTACACCTTC. Protein product: CASSFGGEEYGYTF.

V usage is TRBV7-9 and J usage is TRBJ1-1; perhaps TRBD1 as D (6 bases). Germline V gene sequence: CDR1 SEHNR, CDR2 FQNEAQ (reference sequence). This CDR3 has 13 residues. The V and J ends lost 5 bases and 3 bases respectively, with 10 bases between them. Here the CDR3 reads CASSGGADTEAFF. DNA of the CDR3: TGTGCCAGCAGCGGGGGGGCAGACACTGAAGCTTTCTTT.

The V call is TRBV18, the J call TRBJ2-7; 7 nucleotides line up with TRBD1. The CDR3 has 14 amino acids. CDR1 and CDR2 from the germline V gene are KGHSH and LQKENI. The V segment lost 4 bases and the J segment 0 bases; nucleotides outside the gene matches: 3. CDR3 coding DNA: TGTGCCAGCTCACAGGGACAGACCTCCTACGAGCAGTACTTC. Amino acids: CASSQGQTSYEQYF.

This sequence joins TRBV29-1 and TRBJ2-2; D remains unclear. The CDR3 consists of 11 residues. Germline CDR1 SQVTM, CDR2 ANQGSEA. Trimming cost V 3 bases and J 8 bases, with 7 bases left between them. CDR3 in amino acids: CSVDVRGELFF. The DNA for the CDR3 is TGCAGCGTTGACGTGCGGGGGGAGCTGTTTTTT.